The 26 T cell receptor beta chains below were found in one sample sequenced in a study of regulatory T cells in long-lasting Graves disease (dated by TCRdb to the early 2020s). What the time point label conveys for this sample: newly diagnosed GD, antithyroid drugs for less than 3 months. For both TCR sequencing and RNA sequencing, RNA was extracted from PBMCs using TRIzol. The library was prepared using multiplex PCR. TCRdb records Illumina HiSeq 4000 as the sequencer. iRepertoire HTBI primers and Arm-PCR amplification of CDR3 regions were used to construct TCR beta libraries. The raw public data were reprocessed by TCRdb itself: fastp quality trimming at Q25, MiXCR clonotype calling, in-frame beta chains only. Rows with one shared CDR3 protein collapse into an entry with the most common genes and DNA. This sample comprises about 560,000 distinct CDR3 sequences, about 15% of them detected only once. The top ten hold 12% of the sample.

These data are also associated with another study on T cells in Graves' hyperthyroidism and ophthalmopathy.

Source: peripheral blood mononuclear cells (PBMCs), taken at new diagnosis, from a patient treated with antithyroid drugs. These receptor sequences come from a man younger than 30 with Graves disease. Donor details come from another sample of the same person, matched by shared clones.

In its sample, this clonotype was seen many times. The rearrangement uses TRBV11-2 and TRBJ2-3; a weak D match, TRBD2 (6 bases). The germline gives CDR1 SGHAT, CDR2 FQNNGV. This CDR3 comprises 15 residues. Trimming cost V 4 bases and J 2 bases, with 13 bases left between them. CDR3 in amino acids: CASSYSGGFTDTQYF. The CDR3 DNA sequence: TGTGCCAGCAGCTATAGCGGTGGGTTCACAGATACGCAGTATTTT.

The chain is built from TRBV4-1 and TRBJ2-7; 15 bases map to TRBD2. This CDR3 is 14 amino acids long. CDR1 is MGHRA and CDR2 is YSYEKL in the germline V gene. V trimming: 8 bases; J trimming: 7 bases; junction bases outside the gene matches: 6. CDR3 DNA sequence: TGCGCCAGCGGGGGACTAGCGGGAGGAAGGGAGCAGTACTTC. Its translation: CASGGLAGGREQYF.

At least ten counts were recorded for this clonotype. CDR3 sequence reads: CASSLSSGGPYEQYF. DNA for the CDR3: TGCGCCAGCAGCTTGTCAAGCGGGGGACCCTACGAGCAGTACTTC. The genes are TRBV5-1 and TRBJ2-7, with 8 bases fitting TRBD2. This CDR3 contains 15 residues. CDR1 and CDR2 from the germline V gene are SGHRS and YFSETQ. With V trimmed by 1 base and J by 2 bases, 5 bases remained unmatched. The full variable domain, rest sourced from reference TRBV5-1 and TRBJ2-7, is KAGVTQTPRYLIKTRGQQVTLSCSPISGHRSVSWYQQTPGQGLQFLFEYFSETQRNKGNFPGRFSGRQFSNSRSEMNVSTLELGDSALYLCASSLSSGGPYEQYFGPGTRLTVT.

This clonotype was observed at least ten times. The chain recombines TRBV28 with TRBJ1-2; possible D gene TRBD1, 6 bases. The V end was cut by 6 bases, the J end by 0 bases, with 14 bases between. From germline, CDR1 is MDHEN and CDR2 SYDVKM. This CDR3 contains 15 residues. CDR3 in amino acids: CASSPTGRANYGYTF. The CDR3, as DNA: TGTGCCAGCAGCCCAACAGGGCGCGCTAACTATGGCTACACCTTC.

The table lists this clonotype with many counts. The chain employs TRBV9 and TRBJ2-7, with TRBD1 matching over 9 bases. Germline CDR1 and CDR2: SGDLS and YYNGEE. This CDR3 spans 14 amino acids. V lost 2 bases to trimming and J lost 2 bases; unmatched junction nucleotides: 2. The CDR3 DNA reads as TGTGCCAGCAGCGTCGGGACAGGGCCCTACGAGCAGTACTTC. It specifies CASSVGTGPYEQYF.

The chain links TRBV6-5 to TRBJ2-5; possible D gene TRBD2, 7 bases. CDR1 is MNHEY, CDR2 SVGAGI, per germline. The germline V and J ends were trimmed by 2 bases and 5 bases, with 15 bases remaining between them. The CDR3 runs 15 residues. Written as DNA, the CDR3 is TGTGCCAGCAGTTACCTTGGGGGGGGCATGGAGACCCAGTACTTC. It encodes CASSYLGGGMETQYF.

The sample holds a few counts of this clonotype. CDR3 region: CASRGTLNTEAFF. CDR3 coding DNA: TGTGCCAGCAGGGGAACATTGAACACTGAAGCTTTCTTT. The chain carries TRBV28 and TRBJ1-1, with unresolved D. The CDR3 loop spans 13 amino acids. Deletions cut 6 bases from V and 0 bases from J, with 8 bases between. Germline assignment: CDR1 MDHEN and CDR2 SYDVKM.

In this sample, this clonotype turned up many times. The chain recombines TRBV30 with TRBJ1-2; D gene ambiguous. This CDR3 has 10 residues. V dropped 8 bases and J dropped 4 bases, with 8 bases sitting between them. In germline, CDR1 is GTSNPN, CDR2 SVGIG (reference sequence). The CDR3 DNA reads as TGTGCCGCTGAGCGCTATGGCTACACCTTC. Translation gives CAAERYGYTF.

About this clonotype: Germline and junction disagree at one end, which may indicate a read error. The chain joins TRBV3-1 to TRBJ1-1; D not resolved. Germline CDR1 and CDR2: LGHDT and YNNKEL (reference sequence). The CDR3 totals 12 residues. The CDR3 loop reads CASGQVQKEAFF. CDR3 nucleotides: TGTGCCAGCGGCCAAGTCCAGAAAGAAGCTTTCTTT.

The V and J genes are TRBV6-1 and TRBJ2-1; 8 positions agree with TRBD1. Germline V gene sequence: CDR1 MNHNS, CDR2 SASEGT. J lost 6 bases, V lost 6 bases, and 4 bases had no gene match. CDR3 length: 13 residues. The CDR3 here is CASSATGGNEQFF. Here the CDR3 DNA reads TGTGCCAGCAGCGCAACAGGGGGCAATGAGCAGTTCTTC.

The CDR3 nucleotides read TGTGCCAGCAGCCCCCGACTAGCGGGAGTTGTTGAGCAGTTCTTC. This codes for CASSPRLAGVVEQFF. V usage is TRBV9 and J usage is TRBJ2-1; 12 bases fit TRBD2. J was trimmed by 9 bases and V by 4 bases; bases with no gene match: 8. Germline-derived CDR1 and CDR2 are SGDLS and YYNGEE. The CDR3 has 15 amino acids.

This clonotype was counted at least ten times. The chain recombines TRBV7-9 with TRBJ2-7, with D hard to call. V was clipped by 5 bases and J by 6 bases, with 11 bases between them. The CDR3 runs to 12 residues. Germline CDR1 is SEHNR and CDR2 is FQNEAQ (reference sequence). The CDR3 sequence: CASSGSTSEQYF. The CDR3 nucleotides read TGTGCCAGCAGCGGATCAACCAGCGAGCAGTACTTC.

V usage is TRBV13 and J usage is TRBJ2-7, with D maybe TRBD1 (7 bases). CDR3 length equals 18 residues. Looked up from germline, CDR1 is PRHDT and CDR2 is FYEKMQ (reference sequence). The germline V and J ends were trimmed by 0 bases and 1 base, with 19 bases remaining between them. The CDR3 region is CASSLGFGSSGGSYEQYF. As DNA, the CDR3 is TGTGCCAGCAGCTTAGGTTTTGGTTCGTCAGGGGGGTCCTACGAGCAGTACTTC.

This clonotype showed up just a few times. The germline gene is not matched at one end of the junction; a read error may be the cause. V gene TRBV5-6 combines with J gene TRBJ1-4; no firm D call. CDR3 length: 14 residues. Germline lookup yields CDR1 SGHDT and CDR2 YYEEEE. The chain's CDR3 is CASRLDGANEKLFF. CDR3 nucleotide sequence: TGTGCCAGCAGGTTGGACGGAGCTAATGAAAAACTGTTTTTT.

This clonotype was recorded at least ten times. The V and J genes are TRBV3-1 and TRBJ2-2; the D is unclear. Germline CDR1 reads LGHDT; CDR2 reads YNNKEL (reference sequence). Trimming took off 3 bases at V and 4 bases at J, with 12 bases between the two ends. The CDR3 consists of 15 residues. Here the CDR3 DNA reads TGTGCCAGCAGCCAGGCAGTAGTCGGCACCGGGGAGCTGTTTTTT. Amino acid sequence: CASSQAVVGTGELFF.

This clonotype was counted a few times. The V and J genes are TRBV25-1 and TRBJ2-1; TRBD2 matches 9 bases. CDR3 length: 19 residues. J gave up 2 bases and V 3 bases, and 14 bases lay outside the gene matches. Per the germline V gene, CDR1 is MGHDK and CDR2 is SYGVNS. DNA of the CDR3: TGTGCCAGCAGTGATCGGTCAAGCGGGAGGAGAGTCGCCTACAATGAGCAGTTCTTC. It codes for CASSDRSSGRRVAYNEQFF.

The gene calls are TRBV4-2 and TRBJ1-3; D is unclear. CDR1 and CDR2 (germline): LGHNA, YNFKEQ. The V gene lost 0 bases and the J gene lost 0 bases, with 6 bases spanning the gap. This CDR3 spans 15 amino acids. CDR3 region: CASSQDRFSGNTIYF. CDR3 sequence (DNA): TGTGCCAGCAGCCAAGACCGGTTCTCTGGAAACACCATATATTTT.

The sample holds a few counts of this clonotype. V is TRBV27 and J is TRBJ2-3; D not certain. The CDR3 consists of 16 residues. Germline CDR1 is MNHEY and CDR2 is SMNVEV (reference sequence). The V end lost 7 bases, the J end lost 1 base, and 18 bases lay between the germline ends. CDR3 residues: CASTPFGVMGTDTQYF. CDR3 DNA sequence: TGTGCCAGCACCCCTTTTGGGGTTATGGGCACAGATACGCAGTATTTT.

This clonotype showed up many times. The chain couples TRBV6-5 to TRBJ2-1; 15 bases are a match to TRBD2. V was clipped by 2 bases and J by 10 bases; unmatched bases: 6. CDR1 is MNHEY, CDR2 SVGAGI, per germline. This CDR3 region has 16 residues. The CDR3 DNA follows: TGTGCCAGCAGTTACCCTGGACTAGCGGGAGGGCGAGAGCAGTTCTTC. It codes for CASSYPGLAGGREQFF.

There are a few counts of this clonotype. The CDR3 coding sequence is TGCGCCAGCAGCCGTCAAGGGCAATCTGATCAGCCCCAGCATTTT. The encoded protein is CASSRQGQSDQPQHF. The gene calls are TRBV4-1 and TRBJ1-5; D is unresolved. This CDR3 is built from 15 residues. V lost 4 bases and J 5 bases, leaving 15 bases between the germline ends. Germline V CDR1 and CDR2: MGHRA, YSYEKL.

V is TRBV28 and J is TRBJ2-5; 7 nucleotides line up with TRBD2. With V trimmed by 4 bases and J by 5 bases, 7 bases remained unmatched. Per germline, CDR1 MDHEN and CDR2 SYDVKM. This CDR3 region has 14 residues. Written as DNA, the CDR3 is TGTGCCAGCAGTTGGGAGGGGAGAGCGGAGACCCAGTACTTC. Protein sequence: CASSWEGRAETQYF.

The V call is TRBV19, the J call TRBJ1-5, with 10 bases identical to TRBD1. Germline V gene sequence: CDR1 LNHDA, CDR2 SQIVND (reference sequence). Trimming cost V 4 bases and J 4 bases; bases outside gene matches: 4. CDR3 length: 15 residues. The CDR3 sequence: CASSTGTGVNQPQHF. CDR3 DNA sequence: TGTGCCAGTAGTACCGGGACAGGGGTAAATCAGCCCCAGCATTTT. The full variable domain, completed using reference TRBV19 and TRBJ1-5, is DGGITQSPKYLFRKEGQNVTLSCEQNLNHDAMYWYRQDPGQGLRLIYYSQIVNDFQKGDIAEGYSVSREKKESFPLTVTSAQKNPTAFYLCASSTGTGVNQPQHFGDGTRLSIL.

The chain joins TRBV29-1 to TRBJ2-1, with 9 bases identical to TRBD2. V lost 2 bases, J lost 9 bases, and 14 bases stayed unmatched. CDR3 size: 16 residues. Germline CDR1 SQVTM, CDR2 ANQGSEA. The CDR3 is CSVESSSGVWLGEQFF. For the CDR3, the DNA is TGCAGCGTTGAATCCTCTAGCGGGGTTTGGTTGGGTGAGCAGTTCTTC.

The chain couples TRBV2 to TRBJ2-7, with 9 bases fitting TRBD1. Trimming took 2 bases from V and 0 from J; bases not matched to a gene: 8. Germline-derived CDR1 and CDR2 are SNHLY and FYNNEI. The CDR3 runs to 17 residues. The CDR3 DNA is TGTGCCAGCAGTGAAAACCCCCGGGACAGGGCCTCCTACGAGCAGTACTTC. This gives the protein CASSENPRDRASYEQYF.

In its sample, this clonotype was seen many times. This chain connects TRBV11-3 to TRBJ2-2; tentatively, D is TRBD1 (6 bases). Germline CDR1 is SGHNT and CDR2 is YENEEA. With 5 bases removed from V and 1 base from J, the gap between germline ends came to 8 bases. The CDR3 is 14 residues long. CDR3: CASSHRENTGELFF. The DNA of the CDR3 is TGTGCCAGCAGCCACAGGGAGAACACCGGGGAGCTGTTTTTT.

The rearrangement joins TRBV10-3 to TRBJ2-1, with 11 bases lining up with TRBD2. Germline CDR1 is ENHRY and CDR2 is SYGVKD. V shed 10 bases and J 8 bases; nucleotides not matched to a gene: 10. The CDR3 loop spans 14 amino acids. The CDR3 protein is CATQGSGRADEQFF. The CDR3 coding sequence is TGTGCCACTCAGGGTAGCGGGAGGGCGGATGAGCAGTTCTTC.